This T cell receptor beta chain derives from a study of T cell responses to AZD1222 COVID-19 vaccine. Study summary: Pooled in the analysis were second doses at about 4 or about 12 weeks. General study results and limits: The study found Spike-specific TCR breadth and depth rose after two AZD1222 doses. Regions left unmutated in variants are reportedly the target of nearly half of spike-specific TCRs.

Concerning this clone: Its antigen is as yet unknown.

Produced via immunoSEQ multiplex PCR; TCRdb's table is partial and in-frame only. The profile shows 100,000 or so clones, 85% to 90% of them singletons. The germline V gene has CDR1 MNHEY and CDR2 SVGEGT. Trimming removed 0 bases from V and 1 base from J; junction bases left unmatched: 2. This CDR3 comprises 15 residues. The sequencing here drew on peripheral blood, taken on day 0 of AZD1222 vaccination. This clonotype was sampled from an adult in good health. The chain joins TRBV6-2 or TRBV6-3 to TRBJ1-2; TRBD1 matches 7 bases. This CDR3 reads CASSYSGTDNYGYTF. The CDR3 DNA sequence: TGTGCCAGCAGTTACTCCGGGACAGATAACTATGGCTACACCTTC.